What follows are 32 T cell receptor beta chains derived from one specimen sequenced in a study of cytomegalovirus exposure and HLA in healthy donors. TCRdb's copy holds only in-frame clones and misses some; the assay was immunoSEQ multiplex PCR. Counted here are roughly 300,000 clones, 87% occurring once; the ten biggest clones make up more than 0.9%. The material sequenced was PBMCs. These receptors were taken from a woman aged 25 to 45 in good health and CMV-seropositive.

CDR3 sequence reads: CASSQGRTGWTEAFF. In DNA, the CDR3 is TGTGCCAGCAGCCAAGGCCGGACAGGGTGGACTGAAGCTTTCTTT. This chain joins TRBV14 and TRBJ1-1, with 8 nucleotides matching TRBD1. CDR3 length: 15 residues. In germline, CDR1 is SGHDN, CDR2 FVKESK. The V segment lost 1 base and the J segment 5 bases; nucleotides outside the gene matches: 6.

This chain uses TRBV27 with TRBJ2-1, with 8 bases that match TRBD1. The CDR3 runs 14 residues. Germline V gene data show CDR1 as MNHEY and CDR2 as SMNVEV (reference sequence). V trimming: 4 bases; J trimming: 8 bases; junction bases outside the gene matches: 7. As DNA, the CDR3 is TGTGCCAGCAGTTACCAGGGGGCGCGGGATGAGCAGTTCTTC. This sequence encodes CASSYQGARDEQFF.

V is TRBV7-2 and J is TRBJ2-7; a possible D gene is TRBD1 (6 bases). The CDR3 length is 14 residues. The germline V gene encodes CDR1 SGHTA and CDR2 FQGNSA. V shed 3 bases and J shed 0 bases, with 9 bases lying between them. The CDR3 bases are TGTGCCAGCAGCTTTACAGGGAGCTCCTACGAGCAGTACTTC. This translates into CASSFTGSSYEQYF.

The chain combines TRBV2 with TRBJ1-2; 9 bases are shared with TRBD1. CDR3 length: 15 residues. V gave up 2 bases and J gave up 4 bases; unmatched junction bases: 5. The germline CDR1 and CDR2 sequences are SNHLY and FYNNEI. DNA for the CDR3: TGTGCCAGCAGTGAAAACAGGGGGCAGACCTATGGCTACACCTTC. Translation gives CASSENRGQTYGYTF. Using reference TRBV2 and TRBJ1-2 for the parts outside the CDR3, the full variable domain is EPEVTQTPSHQVTQMGQEVILRCVPISNHLYFYWYRQILGQKVEFLVSFYNNEISEKSEIFDDQFSVERPDGSNFTLKIRSTKLEDSAMYFCASSENRGQTYGYTFGSGTRLTVV.

J is TRBJ2-1 and V is TRBV9; 7 bases align to TRBD1. J was trimmed by 6 bases and V by 1 base; bases with no gene match: 4. Germline-derived CDR1 and CDR2 are SGDLS and YYNGEE. CDR3 size: 14 residues. CDR3 amino acids: CASSVLPGGNEQFF. CDR3 nucleotide sequence: TGTGCCAGCAGCGTACTCCCAGGGGGCAATGAGCAGTTCTTC.

V is TRBV9 and J is TRBJ2-7; perhaps TRBD1 as D (6 bases). The CDR3 covers 13 residues. Germline assignment: CDR1 SGDLS and CDR2 YYNGEE. V was pared by 4 bases and J by 2 bases, with 10 bases between. CDR3 DNA: TGTGCCAGCAGCCCTGAGGGGGCCTACGAGCAGTACTTC. It encodes CASSPEGAYEQYF. Drawing the rest from reference TRBV9 and TRBJ2-7, the complete variable domain is DSGVTQTPKHLITATGQRVTLRCSPRSGDLSVYWYQQSLDQGLQFLIQYYNGEERAKGNILERFSAQQFPDLHSELNLSSLELGDSALYFCASSPEGAYEQYFGPGTRLTVT.

This chain links TRBV7-6 with TRBJ2-7, with TRBD1 as a possible D gene (5 bases). There are 14 residues in the CDR3. V lost 1 base and J 1 base, leaving 8 bases between the germline ends. From germline, CDR1 is SGHVS and CDR2 FNYEAQ. The DNA for the CDR3 is TGTGCCAGCAGCTTAGAGGGGCAGTCCTACGAGCAGTACTTC. Translation gives CASSLEGQSYEQYF. The full variable domain, rest sourced from reference TRBV7-6 and TRBJ2-7, is GAGVSQSPRYKVTKRGQDVALRCDPISGHVSLYWYRQALGQGPEFLTYFNYEAQQDKSGLPNDRFSAERPEGSISTLTIQRTEQRDSAMYRCASSLEGQSYEQYFGPGTRLTVT.

The chain recombines TRBV9 with TRBJ1-1; TRBD1 matches at 7 bases. Germline CDR1 and CDR2: SGDLS and YYNGEE. CDR3 length equals 13 residues. Losses at the gene ends were 0 bases for V and 10 bases for J; bases not matched to a gene: 6. The CDR3 protein is CASSVEGGHGAFF. CDR3 nucleotide sequence: TGTGCCAGCAGCGTAGAAGGGGGCCATGGAGCTTTCTTT.

CDR3 sequence (DNA): TGCAGCGTTGGCAAACGGGACAGCACCTACGAGCAGTACTTC. Protein product: CSVGKRDSTYEQYF. The V and J genes are TRBV29-1 and TRBJ2-7, with 7 bases matching TRBD1. Germline loops: CDR1 SQVTM, CDR2 ANQGSEA. The V segment lost 4 bases and the J segment 2 bases; nucleotides outside the gene matches: 8. CDR3 length: 14 residues.

The chain employs TRBV28 and TRBJ2-5, with D uncertain. The CDR3 runs 15 residues. The V and J ends lost 5 bases and 0 bases respectively, with 13 bases between them. CDR1 and CDR2 from the germline V gene are MDHEN and SYDVKM. CDR3 coding DNA: TGTGCCAGCAGTGCGGCTGGCCTCTACCAAGAGACCCAGTACTTC. This sequence encodes CASSAAGLYQETQYF.

This rearrangement joins TRBV7-9 to TRBJ2-7; no firm D call. CDR3 size: 12 residues. V was cut by 6 bases and J by 1 base, with 7 bases left in between. The germline V gene encodes CDR1 SEHNR and CDR2 FQNEAQ (reference sequence). CDR3 loop: CASRGLSYEQYF. The CDR3 DNA reads TGTGCCAGCAGGGGGTTATCCTACGAGCAGTACTTC.

The J gene is TRBJ2-6, the V gene TRBV6-6, with D tentatively TRBD1 (6 bases). The CDR3 covers 16 residues. From germline, CDR1 is MNHNY and CDR2 SVGAGI (reference sequence). V was clipped by 2 bases and J by 1 base, with 9 bases between them. The CDR3 DNA follows: TGTGCCAGCAGTTACGGGACACCGTCTGGGGCCAACGTCCTGACTTTC. This codes for CASSYGTPSGANVLTF.

The gene calls are TRBV5-6 and TRBJ1-2; TRBD1 might be the D (5 bases). Germline loops: CDR1 SGHDT, CDR2 YYEEEE. There are 14 residues in the CDR3. V lost 0 bases, J lost 5 bases, and 11 bases lay in between. CDR3 amino acids: CASSLGQPLYGYTF. The CDR3 nucleotides are TGTGCCAGCAGCTTGGGACAGCCTCTTTATGGCTACACCTTC.

This clone was counted between two and nine times. V gene TRBV28 combines with J gene TRBJ2-1; D is perhaps TRBD1 (5 bases). CDR3 length: 11 residues. Germline CDR1 and CDR2: MDHEN and SYDVKM. Between the trimmed V and J ends, which lost 8 bases and 6 bases, there was a span of 8 bases. CDR3 coding DNA: TGTGCCAGCCAGGGTTCCAATGAGCAGTTCTTC. Its protein is CASQGSNEQFF.

V gene TRBV29-1 combines with J gene TRBJ2-7, with D perhaps TRBD2 (6 bases). The V end was cut by 2 bases, the J end by 2 bases, with 16 bases between. The germline CDR1 and CDR2 sequences are SQVTM and ANQGSEA. The CDR3 is made up of 15 amino acids. The CDR3: CSVELLGLHPYEQYF. DNA for the CDR3: TGCAGCGTTGAACTTCTAGGACTACATCCCTACGAGCAGTACTTC.

The chain joins TRBV10-3 to TRBJ1-5; D is possibly TRBD1 (6 bases). The CDR3 sequence is 14 residues long. Trimming shortened V by 4 bases and J by 1 base, and 8 bases separated the two germline ends. The germline V gene encodes CDR1 ENHRY and CDR2 SYGVKD. The CDR3 loop is CAISAGTSNQPQHF. In DNA form, the CDR3 reads TGTGCCATCAGTGCGGGGACAAGCAATCAGCCCCAGCATTTT.

The chain has TRBV5-4 and TRBJ2-1, with TRBD1 matching 7 bases. V dropped 4 bases and J dropped 7; count of bases not matched to a gene: 11. The CDR3 consists of 15 residues. Germline lookup yields CDR1 SGHNT and CDR2 YYREEE (reference sequence). The CDR3 coding sequence is TGTGCCAGCAGCCCCCTGGTAGGGGGCGGGAATGAGCAGTTCTTC. It codes for CASSPLVGGGNEQFF.

V is TRBV6-9 and J is TRBJ1-5; 9 bases match TRBD1. The CDR3 runs 12 residues. V was pared by 8 bases and J by 8 bases, with 4 bases of the junction left unmatched. Germline V gives CDR1 MNHGY, CDR2 SVAAGI. The CDR3 sequence: CASEQGAKPQHF. In nucleotides, the CDR3 is TGTGCCAGCGAACAGGGGGCTAAGCCCCAGCATTTT.

This rearrangement joins TRBV10-3 to TRBJ2-7, with TRBD1 matching over 9 bases. The CDR3 consists of 15 residues. Trimming cost V 2 bases and J 2 bases; bases outside gene matches: 4. CDR1 and CDR2 from the germline V gene are ENHRY and SYGVKD. Written as DNA, the CDR3 is TGTGCCATCAGTGAGGCCGACAGGGGGACCTACGAGCAGTACTTC. Translated: CAISEADRGTYEQYF.

The chain couples TRBV27 to TRBJ1-4; TRBD1 agrees at 9 bases. The CDR3 is 17 residues long. With V trimmed by 0 bases and J by 5 bases, 7 bases remained unmatched. CDR1 is MNHEY and CDR2 is SMNVEV in the germline V gene (reference sequence). CDR3 residues: CASSLSYPGQGNEKLFF. The CDR3 nucleotides read TGTGCCAGCAGTTTATCCTACCCGGGACAGGGAAATGAAAAACTGTTTTTT. Supplemented by reference TRBV27 and TRBJ1-4, the full variable domain reads EAQVTQNPRYLITVTGKKLTVTCSQNMNHEYMSWYRQDPGLGLRQIYYSMNVEVTDKGDVPEGYKVSRKEKRNFPLILESPSPNQTSLYFCASSLSYPGQGNEKLFFGSGTQLSVL.

The table lists this clone with a few counts. This chain uses TRBV9 with TRBJ2-2; D is unclear. The CDR3 covers 16 residues. V was pared by 0 bases and J by 0 bases, with 9 bases between. Germline V gives CDR1 SGDLS, CDR2 YYNGEE. For the CDR3, the DNA is TGTGCCAGCAGCGTAGCATGGAGTCCGAACACCGGGGAGCTGTTTTTT. Residues: CASSVAWSPNTGELFF.

The V and J genes are TRBV28 and TRBJ2-6; D gene ambiguous. V lost 6 bases to trimming and J lost 3 bases, with 3 bases between them. Germline V gene lookup returns CDR1 MDHEN and CDR2 SYDVKM. The CDR3 is made up of 12 amino acids. CDR3 nucleotides: TGTGCCAGCAGCGGTGGGGCCAACGTCCTGACTTTC. Amino acids: CASSGGANVLTF.

This clone was seen only a few times. This chain joins TRBV7-7 and TRBJ1-2, with a tentative D call TRBD1 (5 bases). Trimming shortened V by 5 bases and J by 10 bases, and 8 bases separated the two germline ends. CDR1 and CDR2 from the germline V gene are SSHAT and FNYEAQ (reference sequence). This CDR3 spans 10 amino acids. The DNA for the CDR3 is TGTGCCAGCAGCCCAGGACACTACACCTTC. Protein: CASSPGHYTF.

V usage is TRBV4-3 and J usage is TRBJ2-1; 8 positions agree with TRBD2. Germline lookup yields CDR1 LGHNA and CDR2 YSLEER. The V and J ends lost 0 bases and 0 bases, in that order; junction bases with no gene match: 4. The CDR3 loop spans 17 amino acids. DNA for the CDR3: TGCGCCAGCAGCCAAGACTTGGCGGGGGGCTCCTACAATGAGCAGTTCTTC. It encodes CASSQDLAGGSYNEQFF.

Worth noting for this clone: A read error may produce the germline difference seen at one junction end. The chain is built from TRBV16 and TRBJ1-6; 7 positions match TRBD1. The germline V gene encodes CDR1 KGHSY and CDR2 FQNENV. The CDR3 contains 19 residues. CDR3 residues: CASSQSGTKGGSYNSPLRF. The CDR3 region has the DNA TGTGCCAGCAGCCAATCCGGTACTAAAGGGGGCTCCTATAATTCACCCCTCCGCTTT.

The chain employs TRBV30 and TRBJ2-7; the match to TRBD1 covers 7 bases. The CDR3 consists of 12 residues. Germline V gene sequence: CDR1 GTSNPN, CDR2 SVGIG (reference sequence). V shed 6 bases, J shed 1 base, and the junction held 3 bases outside the gene matches. The CDR3 coding sequence is TGTGCCTGCCGACAGGGATCCTACGAGCAGTACTTC. This translates into CACRQGSYEQYF.

The rearrangement links TRBV13 to TRBJ2-3; D is ambiguous. CDR1 PRHDT and CDR2 FYEKMQ come from the germline V gene (reference sequence). The CDR3 runs to 13 residues. V was cut by 7 bases and J by 5 bases, with 13 bases left in between. The CDR3 nucleotides read TGTGCCAGCACCCCCCGTGGGGTAGATACGCAGTATTTT. This gives the protein CASTPRGVDTQYF.

This sequence joins TRBV9 and TRBJ2-1, with TRBD2 matching over 8 bases. V shed 3 bases and J 1 base; nucleotides not matched to a gene: 15. The V gene's germline CDR1 is SGDLS and CDR2 YYNGEE. The CDR3 length is 19 residues. The CDR3 nucleotides are TGTGCCAGCAGCGGAAACAGAGCGGGGGCCCTCATATCCTACAATGAGCAGTTCTTC. Protein sequence: CASSGNRAGALISYNEQFF.

The chain carries TRBV18 and TRBJ2-7; TRBD2 aligns across 7 bases. V trimming: 6 bases; J trimming: 3 bases; junction bases outside the gene matches: 17. The CDR3 spans 17 residues. Germline CDR1 and CDR2: KGHSH and LQKENI. CDR3 in DNA: TGTGCCAGCTCCCCCAACCAACTAGCGTCGAACCACTACGAGCAGTACTTC. Amino acids: CASSPNQLASNHYEQYF.

The V gene is TRBV29-1, the J gene TRBJ2-1; the D gene is possibly TRBD1 (5 bases). Germline CDR1 SQVTM, CDR2 ANQGSEA. CDR3 size: 12 residues. Between the trimmed V and J ends, which lost 8 bases and 3 bases, there was a span of 11 bases. CDR3 sequence (DNA): TGCAGCCTAGGGGTCAGCTACAATGAGCAGTTCTTC. The encoded protein is CSLGVSYNEQFF.

The J gene is TRBJ2-5, the V gene TRBV7-9, with 7 nucleotides matching TRBD1. With 4 bases clipped from V and 2 bases from J, the junction kept 4 bases outside the gene matches. The germline CDR1 and CDR2 sequences are SEHNR and FQNEAQ (reference sequence). The CDR3 runs 14 residues. The DNA of the CDR3 is TGTGCCAGCAGCTCTCCGGGACAGCAAGAGACCCAGTACTTC. Translating gives CASSSPGQQETQYF.

This clone was detected once. This chain links TRBV15 with TRBJ1-5, with TRBD1 matching 7 bases. J lost 7 bases, V lost 4 bases, and 16 bases had no gene match. Germline CDR1 is LNHNV and CDR2 is YYDKDF (reference sequence). CDR3 length: 17 amino acids. The CDR3, as DNA: TGTGCCACCAGCATGGGGCAAAGACAGGGACTTAGACAGCCCCAGCATTTT. Translation gives CATSMGQRQGLRQPQHF.